The source of this T cell receptor (beta chain) is a study of T cell responses to AZD1222 COVID-19 vaccine. On the study more broadly: Doses given second, at about 4 or about 12 weeks, were pooled.

The CDR3 covers 15 residues. Trimming took off 2 bases at V and 0 bases at J, with 10 bases between the two ends. Germline CDR1 and CDR2: MGHDK and SYGVNS. Some clones are missing from TCRdb's copy, which holds only in-frame ones; the method was immunoSEQ multiplex PCR. The sample has 130,000 or so clones, 85% to 90% seen once; the top ten hold 12%. The specimen was peripheral blood, collected on day 0 of AZD1222 vaccination. The TCR originated in an adult in good health. The rearrangement uses TRBV25-1 and TRBJ1-1; no definite D call. The CDR3 DNA reads TGTGCCAGCAGTGAAGTCGGCGGCATGAACACTGAAGCTTTCTTT. Residues: CASSEVGGMNTEAFF.